This T cell receptor beta chain derives from a study of blood T cell repertoires in COVID-19 (dated by TCRdb to the early 2020s). Study-wide context: The collaborator samples originated in the United States, Italy and Spain and spanned the acute and convalescent phases of COVID-19. The prospective study material was composed of cDNA or gDNA derived from T cells, B-cell-depleted T cells, or PBMCs. The dataset comprised deeply sampled blood TCRbeta repertoires from subjects exposed to, actively infected with, or recovered from COVID-19. The repertoires were made available in a free public database intended to serve as a resource for research on the immune response to SARS-CoV-2. Samples were obtained from the ongoing ImmuneRACE study (first 160 participants) and from about 1,300 subjects provided by 6 global collaborators. Sample metadata almost always included a de-identified subject ID, COVID-19 status, age in years and sex. Where HLA class I and class II types were available, the types were taken from metadata supplied by the sample provider, not from assay-based typing.

The collaborating institutions used their own protocols to collect whole blood in K2EDTA tubes. For TCRbeta analysis, collaborator samples were shipped as frozen whole blood, as isolated PBMCs, or as DNA extracted from either sample type. Study-wide findings and limitations: Clinical and demographic metadata were provided uncurated, with the amount varying by source and participant.

As to this clone: Its specific antigen is unknown. No clone much larger than this one lies a single base away; base qualities are absent.

Here V drops 2 bases and J drops 8 bases, and the junction holds 5 bases not matched to any gene. The CDR3 runs 13 residues from the cysteine to the phenylalanine. Here the CDR3 DNA is all that survives: 39 bases in frame from base 1. Via the germline V gene, CDR1 is SGHRS and CDR2 YFSETQ. TCRbeta CDR3 regions were amplified from genomic DNA using the immunoSEQ Assay, a bias-controlled multiplex PCR. In the source study's methods: Within the assay, amplification of reference gene primers was used to estimate how many nucleated cells each sample contained. To quantify the absolute abundance of each unique TCRbeta CDR3 rearrangement, sequence reads were collapsed and filtered. For each sample, productive Simpson clonality was calculated as the square root of Simpson's diversity index over productive rearrangements. TCRdb's version of the immuneACCESS table is confined to in-frame rearrangements and falls short of the full clone set. An unresolved V gene accounts for under half of the shortfall where checked; the remainder is of unknown origin. V and J calls plus clone size are reproduced from that table; the DNA served to infer D and trimming. This sample comprises 100,000 to 150,000 clones, about 87% of them detected only once. The biggest ten clones account for around 3.6% of the sample.

Sequencing was done on a sample of peripheral blood. The receptor comes from a woman aged 60-75 years with acute or convalescent COVID-19. The rearranged segments are TRBV5-1 and TRBJ1-2; 8 bases in the junction line up with TRBD1. The CDR3 here reads CASSFQGAEGYTF. The bases are TGCGCCAGCAGCTTTCAGGGGGCGGAGGGCTACACCTTC.